This TCR beta chain was recorded in a study of blood T cell repertoires in COVID-19. Looking at the study overall: COVID-19 samples collected from the United States, Italy and Spain covered acute and convalescent phases. PBMCs, B-cell-depleted T cells, or T cells were the source of the cDNA or gDNA that made up the material.

Participant ages covered about 18 to 100 years across 25 or so US areas. In the 2 weeks before study entry, exposed participants met a COVID-19 case, which was PCR-confirmed or clinician-diagnosed. Produced via immunoSEQ multiplex PCR; TCRdb's table is partial and in-frame only. This repertoire shows fewer than 250,000 clones, under 90% found once; its top ten account for about 4.8%. The germline V gene encodes CDR1 SGHDN and CDR2 FVKESK. Trimming removed 3 bases from V and 5 bases from J, with 16 bases in between. The CDR3 contains 15 residues. The chain couples TRBV14 to TRBJ2-5; possibly TRBD1 for D (6 bases). The sequence was obtained from a woman between 45 and 65 years old who had been exposed to COVID-19. The sequencing input was PBMCs or T cells enriched from blood (not recorded which). CDR3 residues: CASSHHTGNWETQYF. The CDR3 bases are TGTGCCAGCAGCCATCATACAGGGAACTGGGAGACCCAGTACTTC.